A selection of T cell receptor beta chains follows, all from one sample in a study of T cells in Graves' hyperthyroidism and ophthalmopathy. TCRdb used MiXCR to reprocess the multiplex PCR reads, holding one entry per CDR3 protein. Here the sample spans about 300,000 distinct CDR3 sequences, approximately 26% being singletons. The source material was blood. All receptors derive from a man between 35 and 55 years old with Graves' hyperthyroidism that later progressed to Graves' ophthalmopathy. Both conserved end residues are part of each CDR3. A D gene is named only where the DNA matches it firmly. Size is omitted from some rows. Given values are once, few, many or a class for expanded clones.

abundance	v_gene	d_gene	j_gene	CDR3nt	CDR3aa
NA	TRBV19	TRBD1	TRBJ1-6	TGTGCCAGTAGTATTTCGGGCGACAGGGGAGCTTCACCCCTCCACTTT	CASSISGDRGASPLHF
many	TRBV7-9	NA	TRBJ1-1	TGTGCCAGCAGCTTATCAATAACTGAAGCTTTCTTT	CASSLSITEAFF
NA	TRBV20-1	TRBD1	TRBJ1-2	TGCAGTGCTAGAGAGGCAGGGGGGGCGAACTATGGCTACACCTTC	CSAREAGGANYGYTF
NA	TRBV11-2	NA	TRBJ2-7	TGTGCCAGCAGCACGTGGACAGGGAGGGACGAGCAGTACTTC	CASSTWTGRDEQYF
NA	TRBV27	NA	TRBJ2-7	TGTGCCAGCAGTTTCTCTAGCAGCTACTACGAGCAGTACTTC	CASSFSSSYYEQYF
many	TRBV7-4	TRBD1	TRBJ1-2	TGTGCCAGCAGCTTACCCTCCGGGACAGCCAAAGATGGCTACACCTTC	CASSLPSGTAKDGYTF
many	TRBV20-1	TRBD1	TRBJ2-5	TGCAGTGCTAGAGTGGACAGGACGATCCAGTACTTC	CSARVDRTIQYF
NA	TRBV29-1	NA	TRBJ1-5	TGCAGCGTTGTGGGGGGGGGTCGGGATCAGCCCCAGCATTTT	CSVVGGGRDQPQHF
many	TRBV11-2	NA	TRBJ1-1	TGTGCCAGCAGCTCCCAGTATGGCTTAGTGAACACTGAAGCTTTCTTT	CASSSQYGLVNTEAFF
few	TRBV28	NA	TRBJ2-7	TGTGCCAGCAGCCCCGGTTTCCACGAGCAGTACTTC	CASSPGFHEQYF
many	TRBV5-1	NA	TRBJ2-7	TGCGCCAGCAGCTTGACACCCTCCTACGAGCAGTACTTC	CASSLTPSYEQYF
NA	TRBV10-3	NA	TRBJ2-2	TGTGCCGTTAACGCTGGGACCGTCGTGAACACCGGGGAGCTGTTTTTT	CAVNAGTVVNTGELFF
NA	TRBV6-2/TRBV6-3	NA	TRBJ2-7	TGTGCCAGCAGTTACCCGACCACACGCTACGAGCAGTACTTC	CASSYPTTRYEQYF